This T cell receptor beta chain was identified during a study of T cell responses to AZD1222 COVID-19 vaccine. Study outcomes and limitations: Close to half of spike-specific TCRs reportedly recognize unmutated variant regions. The donor group comprised mostly white British people and more females; the analysis possibly underestimated clonal diversity. Just a handful of people given AZD1222 tested seropositive at baseline.

Assay: immunoSEQ multiplex PCR; the TCRdb copy retains only in-frame clones and omits some. The sample lists 120,000 to 150,000 clones; approximately 86% were seen once. The CDR3 covers 14 residues. Germline values: CDR1 SGHAT, CDR2 FQNNGV. V dropped 3 bases and J dropped 2 bases, with 10 bases sitting between them. The sample holds one count of this clone. Its cognate antigen is unknown. Sequenced here: peripheral blood, sampled 28 days after the second dose of the MenACWY control vaccine. V is TRBV11-2 and J is TRBJ2-5; D gene unclear. The sequence was collected from an adult who received the MenACWY meningococcal vaccine as a control. CDR3: CASSLYNGQETQYF. DNA for the CDR3: TGTGCCAGCAGCTTGTATAACGGGCAAGAGACCCAGTACTTC. Full variable domain (remainder filled in from reference TRBV11-2 and TRBJ2-5): EAGVAQSPRYKIIEKRQSVAFWCNPISGHATLYWYQQILGQGPKLLIQFQNNGVVDDSQLPKDRFSAERLKGVDSTLKIQPAKLEDSAVYLCASSLYNGQETQYFGPGTRLLVL.